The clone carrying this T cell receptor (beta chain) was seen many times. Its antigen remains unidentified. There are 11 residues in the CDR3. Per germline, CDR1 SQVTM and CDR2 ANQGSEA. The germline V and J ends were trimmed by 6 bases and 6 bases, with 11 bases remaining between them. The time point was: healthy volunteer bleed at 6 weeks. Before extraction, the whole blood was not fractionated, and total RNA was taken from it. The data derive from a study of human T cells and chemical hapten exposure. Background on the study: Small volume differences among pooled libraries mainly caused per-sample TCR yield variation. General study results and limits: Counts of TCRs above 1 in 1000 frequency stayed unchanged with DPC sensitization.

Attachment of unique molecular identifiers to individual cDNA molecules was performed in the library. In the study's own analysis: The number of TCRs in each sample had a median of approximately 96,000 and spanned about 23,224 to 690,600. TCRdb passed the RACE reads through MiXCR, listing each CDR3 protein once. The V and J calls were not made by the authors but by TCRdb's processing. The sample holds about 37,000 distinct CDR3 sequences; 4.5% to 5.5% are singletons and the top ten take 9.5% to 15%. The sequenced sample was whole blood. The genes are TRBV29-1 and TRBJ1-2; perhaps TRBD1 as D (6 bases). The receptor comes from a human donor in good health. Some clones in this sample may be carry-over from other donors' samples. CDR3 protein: CSVRGADGYTF. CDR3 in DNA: TGCAGCGTGAGGGGGGCAGATGGCTACACCTTC. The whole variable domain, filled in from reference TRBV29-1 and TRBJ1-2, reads SAVISQKPSRDICQRGTSLTIQCQVDSQVTMMFWYRQQPGQSLTLIATANQGSEATYESGFVIDKFPISRPNLTFSTLTVSNMSPEDSSIYLCSVRGADGYTFGSGTRLTVV.